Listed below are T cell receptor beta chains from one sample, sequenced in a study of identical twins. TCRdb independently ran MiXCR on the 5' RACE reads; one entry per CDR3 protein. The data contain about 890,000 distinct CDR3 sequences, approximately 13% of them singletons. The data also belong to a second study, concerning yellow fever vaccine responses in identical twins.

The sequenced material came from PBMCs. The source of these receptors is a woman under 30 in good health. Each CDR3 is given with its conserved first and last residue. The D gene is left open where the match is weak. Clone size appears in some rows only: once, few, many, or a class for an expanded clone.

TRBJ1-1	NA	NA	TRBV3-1	TGTGCCAGCAGCCAGGTACAAGGGTATACTGAAGCTTTCTTT	CASSQVQGYTEAFF
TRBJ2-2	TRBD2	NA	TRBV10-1	TGCGCCAGCAGCCTACTAGCGAACGGGGAGCTGTTTTTT	CASSLLANGELFF
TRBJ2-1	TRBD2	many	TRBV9	TGTGCCAGCACCCCCGGGGGGGCTATAAATGAGCAGTTCTTC	CASTPGGAINEQFF
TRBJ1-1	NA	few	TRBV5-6	TGTGCCAGCAGCTTTAGGGGGTCGATTGGCACTGAAGCTTTCTTT	CASSFRGSIGTEAFF
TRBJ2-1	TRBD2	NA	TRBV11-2	TGTGCCAGCAGCCCCGTCGGACTAGCTGTCTACAATGAGCAGTTCTTC	CASSPVGLAVYNEQFF
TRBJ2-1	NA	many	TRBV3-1	TGTGCCAGCAGCCAAGATCTTACCAGGGAGCAGTTCTTC	CASSQDLTREQFF
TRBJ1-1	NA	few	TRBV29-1	TGCAGCGTGATTAAGTACACTGAAGCTTTCTTT	CSVIKYTEAFF
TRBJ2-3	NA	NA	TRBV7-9	TGTGCCAGCACCTTGACTGAGGGGAATACGCAGTATTTT	CASTLTEGNTQYF
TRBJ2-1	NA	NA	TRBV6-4	TGTGCCAGCAGTGACCGGGGCTCGAGCTCCTACAATGAGCAGTTCTTC	CASSDRGSSSYNEQFF
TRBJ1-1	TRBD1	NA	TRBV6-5	TGTGCCAGCAGTTACTCGATAGGGGGCTATACTGAAGCTTTCTTT	CASSYSIGGYTEAFF
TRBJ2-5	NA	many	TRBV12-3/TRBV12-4	TGTGCCAGCAGTTTATCCCTGGGGGAGACCCAGTACTTC	CASSLSLGETQYF
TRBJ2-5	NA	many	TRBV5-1	TGCGCCAGCACTCGGGACAACCAAGAGACCCAGTACTTC	CASTRDNQETQYF
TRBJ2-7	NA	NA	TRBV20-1	TGCAGTGCTAGAGAGGGCCACGAGCAGTACTTC	CSAREGHEQYF
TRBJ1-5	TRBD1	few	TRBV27	TGTGCCAGCAGTCGGACAGGGCACAATCAGCCCCAGCATTTT	CASSRTGHNQPQHF
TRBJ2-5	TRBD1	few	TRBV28	TGTGCCAGCAGTCCCGGGACAGGCCATGTAGAGACCCAGTACTTC	CASSPGTGHVETQYF
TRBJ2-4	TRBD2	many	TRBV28	TGTGCCAGCAGTTTCCTAGCGGAGTCCAAAAACATTCAGTACTTC	CASSFLAESKNIQYF
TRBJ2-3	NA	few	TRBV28	TGTGCCAGCAGTGCCAGCCTACCATATACGCAGTATTTT	CASSASLPYTQYF
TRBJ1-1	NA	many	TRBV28	TGTGCCAGCAGTACCCGCATAGGGGAGGCTTTCTTT	CASSTRIGEAFF